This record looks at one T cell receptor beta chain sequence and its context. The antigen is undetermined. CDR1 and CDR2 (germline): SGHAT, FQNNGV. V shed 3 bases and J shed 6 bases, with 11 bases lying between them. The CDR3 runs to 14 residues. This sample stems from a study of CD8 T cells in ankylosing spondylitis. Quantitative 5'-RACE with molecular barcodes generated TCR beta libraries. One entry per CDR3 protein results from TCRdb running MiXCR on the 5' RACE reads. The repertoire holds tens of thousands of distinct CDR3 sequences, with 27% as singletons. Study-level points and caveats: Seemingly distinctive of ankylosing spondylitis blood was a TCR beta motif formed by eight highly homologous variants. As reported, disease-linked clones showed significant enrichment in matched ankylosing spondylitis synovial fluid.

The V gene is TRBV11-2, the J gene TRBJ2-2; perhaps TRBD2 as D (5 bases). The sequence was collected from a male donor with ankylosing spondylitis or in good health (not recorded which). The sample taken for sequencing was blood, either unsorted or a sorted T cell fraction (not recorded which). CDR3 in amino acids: CASSLEIGAGELFF. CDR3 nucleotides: TGTGCCAGCAGCTTGGAGATCGGGGCCGGGGAGCTGTTTTTT.